Listed below are T cell receptor beta chains from one sample, sequenced in a study of T cells after yellow fever vaccination. TCRdb ran MiXCR on the 5' RACE reads and lists one entry per CDR3 protein. The sample holds 500,000 to 650,000 distinct CDR3 sequences, approximately 13% seen once. The specimen comprised PBMCs, sampled on the day of the yellow fever booster vaccination. The receptors shown here come from a young man who received the YFV17D yellow fever vaccine. Each CDR3 is given with its conserved first and last residue. A D gene is named only where the DNA matches it firmly. Size is stated for part of the rows, as once, few or many counts, or as a class when the clone is expanded.

V	size	D	J	length	CDR3	DNA
TRBV6-2/TRBV6-3	few	TRBD1	TRBJ1-5	23	CASSYSNRDRGHSVGRSNQPQHF	TGTGCCAGCAGTTACTCAAACCGGGACAGGGGACACTCCGTCGGGAGGAGCAATCAGCCCCAGCATTTT
TRBV10-3	few	NA	TRBJ1-1	15	CAISEKAGSRTEAFF	TGTGCCATCAGTGAGAAGGCAGGGTCGAGGACTGAAGCTTTCTTT
TRBV6-6	few	NA	TRBJ2-7	12	CASRNSEGSGDF	TGTGCCAGCAGAAATTCGGAGGGGTCCGGAGACTTC
TRBV27	NA	NA	TRBJ2-5	15	CASSLSGPDQETQYF	TGTGCCAGCAGTTTATCTGGGCCGGACCAAGAGACCCAGTACTTC
TRBV7-9	few	NA	TRBJ2-7	13	CASTLGEFNEQYF	TGTGCCAGCACTTTGGGCGAATTCAACGAGCAGTACTTC
TRBV10-3	few	TRBD1	TRBJ2-5	15	CATRKGGAGQETQYF	TGTGCCACGCGAAAAGGGGGCGCGGGTCAAGAGACCCAGTACTTC
TRBV20-1	NA	TRBD2	TRBJ2-4	17	CSARRTSGLIAKNIQYF	TGCAGTGCCCGAAGGACTAGCGGGCTTATAGCCAAAAACATTCAGTACTTC
TRBV19	NA	NA	TRBJ1-1	13	CASSIRGTTEAFF	TGTGCCAGTAGTATACGGGGGACGACTGAAGCTTTCTTT
TRBV10-2	NA	NA	TRBJ1-2	15	CASSWEQGRDYGYTF	TGCGCCAGCAGTTGGGAGCAGGGCCGGGACTATGGCTACACCTTC
TRBV6-2/TRBV6-3	few	NA	TRBJ2-2	13	CASNRVGPGELFF	TGTGCCAGCAATCGAGTGGGGCCCGGGGAGCTGTTTTTT
TRBV6-2/TRBV6-3	many	NA	TRBJ2-1	15	CASSFYGRDINEQFF	TGTGCCAGCAGTTTTTACGGAAGGGACATCAATGAGCAGTTCTTC
TRBV6-2/TRBV6-3	NA	NA	TRBJ1-1	14	CASSYQTGNTEAFF	TGTGCCAGCAGTTACCAGACAGGGAACACTGAAGCTTTCTTT